One sample yielded the 14 T cell receptor beta chains listed below, sequenced in a study of blood T cell repertoires in COVID-19 (TCRdb year 2020). The library was prepared using the immunoSEQ multiplex PCR assay. As stored in TCRdb, this immuneACCESS dataset retains in-frame rearrangements with V and J assigned. A fraction of the clones does not appear; measured against another copy, unresolved V genes explain less than half of the discrepancy, and the remainder lacks a known reason. Across this sample there are fewer than 150,000 clones, with around 82% seen only once. The biggest ten clones account for more than 7% of the sample. Specimen: peripheral blood. Receptor source: a human donor in a cohort sampled during active COVID-19.

This clone was detected once. The chain's CDR3 is CASRDSTLSYEQYF. The CDR3 DNA follows: TGTGCCAGCAGGGACAGCACGCTTTCCTACGAGCAGTACTTC. The V and J genes are TRBV6-5 and TRBJ2-7; D is possibly TRBD1 (6 bases). V gave up 6 bases and J gave up 1 base, with 13 bases separating them. Looked up from germline, CDR1 is MNHEY and CDR2 is SVGAGI. This CDR3 contains 14 residues.

The chain uses TRBV15 and TRBJ2-1; D unclear. This CDR3 has 15 residues. V was cut by 1 base and J by 4 bases, with 11 bases left in between. The germline V gene encodes CDR1 LNHNV and CDR2 YYDKDF (reference sequence). CDR3 nucleotide sequence: TGTGCCACCAGCAGAGGGGCGCTCGGTTACAATGAGCAGTTCTTC. Its protein is CATSRGALGYNEQFF.

The CDR3 sequence: CASSLAGASTDTQYF. For the CDR3, the DNA is TGTGCCAGCAGCTTAGCGGGGGCTAGCACAGATACGCAGTATTTT. The chain joins TRBV7-3 to TRBJ2-3; D perhaps matches TRBD2 (7 bases). Trimming cost V 2 bases and J 0 bases, with 9 bases left between them. Germline CDR1 SGHTA, CDR2 FQGTGA. The CDR3 covers 15 residues.

This chain joins TRBV11-2 and TRBJ2-1; D might be TRBD1 (6 bases). Looked up from germline, CDR1 is SGHAT and CDR2 is FQNNGV. The CDR3 totals 13 residues. V was trimmed by 4 bases and J by 3 bases, leaving 7 bases between them. CDR3 coding DNA: TGTGCCAGCAGCTCGACAGGCTACAATGAGCAGTTCTTC. It codes for CASSSTGYNEQFF. Variable domain in full (rest from reference TRBV11-2 and TRBJ2-1): EAGVAQSPRYKIIEKRQSVAFWCNPISGHATLYWYQQILGQGPKLLIQFQNNGVVDDSQLPKDRFSAERLKGVDSTLKIQPAKLEDSAVYLCASSSTGYNEQFFGPGTRLTVL.

The CDR3 sequence is CASSGGLIADTQYF. The CDR3, as DNA: TGTGCCAGCAGCGGGGGACTAATTGCAGATACGCAGTATTTT. The rearrangement uses TRBV5-6 and TRBJ2-3; 7 bases map to TRBD2. The CDR3 is 14 residues long. J was trimmed by 4 bases and V by 4 bases; bases with no gene match: 6. Germline lookup yields CDR1 SGHDT and CDR2 YYEEEE.

The chain has TRBV9 and TRBJ2-3; TRBD2 agrees at 8 bases. The CDR3 sequence is 16 residues long. Germline V gene sequence: CDR1 SGDLS, CDR2 YYNGEE. V lost 4 bases and J lost 5; bases outside the gene matches: 12. The CDR3 DNA sequence: TGTGCCAGCAGCTCCCAGCCGGGACTAGGGGTAGATACGCAGTATTTT. Protein: CASSSQPGLGVDTQYF.

On this clone itself: The likely explanation is a read error, given a far larger clone one base away. V is TRBV7-3 and J is TRBJ2-5; 9 nucleotides line up with TRBD2. The CDR3 contains 13 residues. Germline CDR1 and CDR2: SGHTA and FQGTGA. Trimming cost V 4 bases and J 4 bases; bases outside gene matches: 1. DNA for the CDR3: TGTGCCAGCAGCTATAGCGGGGGAGAGACCCAGTACTTC. This gives the protein CASSYSGGETQYF.

V gene TRBV7-9 combines with J gene TRBJ1-2; D unclear. The CDR3 runs to 14 residues. Germline loops: CDR1 SEHNR, CDR2 FQNEAQ (reference sequence). Trimming removed 4 bases at V and 0 bases at J, with 9 bases between. The CDR3 spells CASSSTVANYGYTF. Written as DNA, the CDR3 is TGTGCCAGCAGCTCTACCGTAGCTAACTATGGCTACACCTTC. The full variable domain, in which reference TRBV7-9 and TRBJ1-2 provide the parts outside the CDR3, is DTGVSQNPRHKITKRGQNVTFRCDPISEHNRLYWYRQTLGQGPEFLTYFQNEAQLEKSRLLSDRFSAERPKGSFSTLEIQRTEQGDSAMYLCASSSTVANYGYTFGSGTRLTVV.

J is TRBJ1-3 and V is TRBV6-6; D ambiguous. This CDR3 has 16 amino acids. In germline, CDR1 is MNHNY, CDR2 SVGAGI (reference sequence). V lost 7 bases, J lost 3 bases, and 19 bases lay in between. The CDR3 protein is CASTRPTGYIGNTIYF. The DNA of the CDR3 is TGTGCCAGCACCCGCCCCACCGGGTACATTGGAAACACCATATATTTT.

V is TRBV5-1 and J is TRBJ2-5; D is perhaps TRBD2 (5 bases). CDR3 length equals 14 residues. The germline CDR1 and CDR2 sequences are SGHRS and YFSETQ. The V and J ends lost 2 bases and 5 bases respectively, with 13 bases between them. As DNA, the CDR3 is TGCGCCAGCAGCTTACCGGGAAGGAGGGAGACCCAGTACTTC. The encoded protein is CASSLPGRRETQYF.

This clone appeared once. The chain combines TRBV5-5 with TRBJ2-7, with D possibly TRBD1 on 5 matching bases. Germline V CDR1 and CDR2: SGHKS, YYEKEE (reference sequence). The V end was cut by 3 bases, the J end by 0 bases, with 16 bases between. The CDR3 loop spans 16 amino acids. The CDR3, as DNA: TGTGCCAGCAGCTCGACTCGACAGAGGAGCTCCTACGAGCAGTACTTC. As protein: CASSSTRQRSSYEQYF.

The V call is TRBV6-5, the J call TRBJ2-2; TRBD1 aligns across 7 bases. The CDR3 is 15 residues long. Germline CDR1 MNHEY, CDR2 SVGAGI. The J segment lost 0 bases and the V segment lost 4 bases, leaving 2 bases of the junction unmatched. CDR3 nucleotide sequence: TGTGCCAGCAGTTCGGGACAGACGAACACCGGGGAGCTGTTTTTT. Amino acid sequence: CASSSGQTNTGELFF.

CDR3 DNA sequence: TGTGCCAGCAGTCCTTCAGCGGGGGGACCCTACGAGCAGTACTTC. This encodes CASSPSAGGPYEQYF. The rearrangement links TRBV28 to TRBJ2-7; 9 positions agree with TRBD2. The CDR3 spans 15 residues. Germline assignment: CDR1 MDHEN and CDR2 SYDVKM. V lost 5 bases to trimming and J lost 2 bases; unmatched junction nucleotides: 7. Full variable domain (rest looked up from reference TRBV28 and TRBJ2-7): DVKVTQSSRYLVKRTGEKVFLECVQDMDHENMFWYRQDPGLGLRLIYFSYDVKMKEKGDIPEGYSVSREKKERFSLILESASTNQTSMYLCASSPSAGGPYEQYFGPGTRLTVT.

The gene calls are TRBV5-6 and TRBJ2-3; 8 bases match TRBD1. This CDR3 spans 15 amino acids. J lost 4 bases, V lost 0 bases, and 4 bases had no gene match. Germline V CDR1 and CDR2: SGHDT, YYEEEE. CDR3 protein: CASSLGQGKSDTQYF. In DNA form, the CDR3 reads TGTGCCAGCAGCTTGGGACAGGGGAAATCAGATACGCAGTATTTT.